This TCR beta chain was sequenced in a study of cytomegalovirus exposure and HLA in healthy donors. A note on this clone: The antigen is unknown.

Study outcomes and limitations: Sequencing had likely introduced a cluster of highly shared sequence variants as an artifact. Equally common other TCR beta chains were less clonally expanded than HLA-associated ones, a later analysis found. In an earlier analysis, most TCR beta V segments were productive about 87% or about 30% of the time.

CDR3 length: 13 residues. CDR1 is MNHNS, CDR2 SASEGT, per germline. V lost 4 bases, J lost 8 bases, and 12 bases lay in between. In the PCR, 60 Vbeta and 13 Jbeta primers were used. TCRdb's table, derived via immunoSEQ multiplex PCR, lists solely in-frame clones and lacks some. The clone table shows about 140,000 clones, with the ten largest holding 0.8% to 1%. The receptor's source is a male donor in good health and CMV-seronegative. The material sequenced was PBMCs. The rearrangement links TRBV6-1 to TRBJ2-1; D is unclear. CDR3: CASSAGTAYEQFF. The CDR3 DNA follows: TGTGCCAGCAGTGCAGGAACAGCCTATGAGCAGTTCTTC.